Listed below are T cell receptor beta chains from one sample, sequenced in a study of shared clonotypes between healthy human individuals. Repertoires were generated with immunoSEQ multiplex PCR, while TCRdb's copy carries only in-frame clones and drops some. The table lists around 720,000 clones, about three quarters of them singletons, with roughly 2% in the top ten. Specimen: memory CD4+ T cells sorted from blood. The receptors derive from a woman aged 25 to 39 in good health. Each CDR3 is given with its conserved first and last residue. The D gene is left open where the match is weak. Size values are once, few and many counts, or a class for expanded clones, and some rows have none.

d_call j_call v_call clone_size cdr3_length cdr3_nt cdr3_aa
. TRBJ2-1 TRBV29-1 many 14 TGCAGCGTTGGATCGGGGTACCGTTACAATGAGCAGTTCTTC CSVGSGYRYNEQFF
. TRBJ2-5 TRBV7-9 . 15 TGTGCCAGCAGCTTACCGGAAGGGTCGGGAGAGACCCAGTACTTC CASSLPEGSGETQYF
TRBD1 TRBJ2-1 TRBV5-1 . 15 TGCGCCAGCAGCTTAGGACAGGGGGTCTACAATGAGCAGTTCTTC CASSLGQGVYNEQFF
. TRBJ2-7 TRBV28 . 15 TGTGCCAGCAGTTTAAGGAGCCTCATTACCTACGAGCAGTACTTC CASSLRSLITYEQYF
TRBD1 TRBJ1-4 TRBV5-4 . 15 TGTGCCAGCAGCGACAGACAGGGGGCAGGGGAAAAACTGTTTTTT CASSDRQGAGEKLFF
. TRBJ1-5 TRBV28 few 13 TGTGCCAGCAGTGGGACGGGAGGTCAGCCCCAGCATTTT CASSGTGGQPQHF
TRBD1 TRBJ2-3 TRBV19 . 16 TGTGCCAGTAGTGCCCGAGCCGGGACAGGGGGAAATACGCAGTATTTT CASSARAGTGGNTQYF
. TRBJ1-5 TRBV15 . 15 TGTGCCACCAGCAGAGAGTCCGGGGGCCATCAGCCCCAGCATTTT CATSRESGGHQPQHF
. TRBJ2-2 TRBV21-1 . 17 TGTGCCAGCAGCACACCTGACAGGGGAGGAAGCACCGGGGAGCTGTTTTTT CASSTPDRGGSTGELFF
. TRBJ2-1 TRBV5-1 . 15 TGCGCCAGTAGCGTAGCGTCCGGCTCCTACAATGAGCAGTTCTTC CASSVASGSYNEQFF
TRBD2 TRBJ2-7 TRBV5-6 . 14 TGTGCCAGCAGCTCCCGATTAGCGGGAGTCGAGCAGTACTTC CASSSRLAGVEQYF
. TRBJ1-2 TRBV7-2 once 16 TGTGCCAGCAGCTTAGCGGGGGTCAGGCAGGCAAGGGGCTACACCTTC CASSLAGVRQARGYTF
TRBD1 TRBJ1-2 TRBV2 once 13 TGTGCCAGCAGGGAACGGACAGGGAGGGGCTACACCTTC CASRERTGRGYTF
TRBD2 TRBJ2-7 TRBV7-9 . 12 TGTGCCAGCAGCTCACTAGCGGAGGAGCAGTACTTC CASSSLAEEQYF
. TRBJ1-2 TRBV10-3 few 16 TGTGCCATCAGTGAGTCTAAGGGACGCCTTAGGAGTGGCTACACCTTC CAISESKGRLRSGYTF
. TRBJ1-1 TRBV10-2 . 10 TGCGCCAGCAGTGAGCTTCAAGCTTTCTTT CASSELQAFF
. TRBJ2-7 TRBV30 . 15 TGTGCCTGGGGGGGCTCGCTGACAAGTACCTACGAGCAGTACTTC CAWGGSLTSTYEQYF
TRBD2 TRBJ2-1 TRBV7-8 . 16 TGTGCCAGCAGCCCGGGGACTAGCGGGAGGGTCTATGAGCAGTTCTTC CASSPGTSGRVYEQFF
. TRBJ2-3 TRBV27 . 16 TGTGCCAGCAGAGGCGTTTTAGCTGCGGGCACAGATACGCAGTATTTT CASRGVLAAGTDTQYF
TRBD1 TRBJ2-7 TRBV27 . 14 TGTGCCAGCAGTTTAGCTGGGACAGGAGTCGAGCAGTACTTC CASSLAGTGVEQYF
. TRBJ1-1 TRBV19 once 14 TGTGCCAGTAGTATTATAGGCGGGCGAACTGAAGCTTTCTTT CASSIIGGRTEAFF
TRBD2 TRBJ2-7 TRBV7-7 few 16 TGTGCCAGCAGCTTAGGAAGCGGGAGTTCGTTTAACGAGCAGTACTTC CASSLGSGSSFNEQYF
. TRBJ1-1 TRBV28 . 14 TGTGCCAGCAGTCCCAGGTCCCGGAACACTGAAGCTTTCTTT CASSPRSRNTEAFF
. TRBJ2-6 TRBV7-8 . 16 TGTGCCAGCAGCTCGATAGAACCTACTGGGGCCAACGTCCTGATTTTC CASSSIEPTGANVLIF
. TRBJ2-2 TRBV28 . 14 TGTGCCAGCAGTTTCCTTAGAGTTCGCGGGGAGCTGTTTTTT CASSFLRVRGELFF
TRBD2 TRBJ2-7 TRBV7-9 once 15 TGTGCCAGCAGCCCCGGGGTGAGGGAGGGTGGCGAGCAGTACTTC CASSPGVREGGEQYF
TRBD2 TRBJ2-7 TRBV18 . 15 TGTGCCAGCTCACCTTATAGCGGGGGCGCGGACGAGCAGTACTTC CASSPYSGGADEQYF
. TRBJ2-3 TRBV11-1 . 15 TGTGCCAGCAGCCGTGGAGTGACAAGCACAGATACGCAGTATTTT CASSRGVTSTDTQYF
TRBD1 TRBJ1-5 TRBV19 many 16 TGTGCCAGTACCCCACAGGGGAGAGGCGGCAATCAGCCCCAGCATTTT CASTPQGRGGNQPQHF
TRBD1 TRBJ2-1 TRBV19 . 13 TGTGCCAGTGGTGGGACAGAGATTAATGAGCAGTTCTTC CASGGTEINEQFF
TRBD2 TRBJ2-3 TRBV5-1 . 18 TGCGCCAGCAGCTGGAACTCAATCACTAGCGGAAGCACAGATACGCAGTATTTT CASSWNSITSGSTDTQYF